This T cell receptor beta chain was obtained from a study of blood T cell repertoires in COVID-19. Turning to the study itself: There were acute and convalescent COVID-19 samples, and they came from the United States, Italy and Spain. Sources were T cells, B-cell-depleted T cells, or PBMCs; the material itself was cDNA or gDNA.

The CDR3 consists of 16 residues. The V gene lost 4 bases and the J gene lost 3 bases, with 17 bases spanning the gap. In germline, CDR1 is SGHNT, CDR2 YYREEE (reference sequence). In the original workflow: Using reference gene primer amplification, nucleated cell counts were estimated. Sequenced by immunoSEQ multiplex PCR; TCRdb stores in-frame clones only, minus some. The V and J calls and the clone size are those of that table, but D and trimming were determined from the DNA. The sample shows around 100,000 clones, more than 80% of them seen only once. Sequenced input: peripheral blood. The TCR originated in a woman aged 45-59 years with acute or convalescent COVID-19. The chain employs TRBV5-4 and TRBJ2-1; D perhaps matches TRBD2 (5 bases). The CDR3 sequence is CASSNPSSQVYNEQFF. The CDR3 coding sequence is TGTGCCAGCAGCAATCCTAGCAGCCAAGTCTACAATGAGCAGTTCTTC.